The present entry profiles one TCR beta chain with its context. Its matching antigen is unknown. This CDR3 has 14 amino acids. With V trimmed by 3 bases and J by 2 bases, 2 bases remained unmatched. Germline CDR1 and CDR2: SGDLS and YYNGEE. Vbeta (60) and Jbeta (13) primers were used in the PCR. Sequencing was performed with immunoSEQ multiplex PCR; in TCRdb, only in-frame clones are kept and a portion is missing. Among roughly 150,000 clones listed, around two thirds were seen once. This sample is part of a study of cytomegalovirus exposure and HLA in healthy donors. Study-level findings and limits: In vitro data verified a few CMV-associated chains as specific for CMV antigens. Relative to equally common others, HLA-associated TCR beta chains showed greater clonal expansion in a later analysis. Researchers had no immune exposure information except CMV serostatus available.

The chain joins TRBV9 to TRBJ1-1; TRBD1 matches at 9 bases. The TCR sequence derives from a man aged 25 to 45 in good health and CMV-seropositive. Material: PBMCs. CDR3 region: CASSEDRGNTEAFF. As DNA, the CDR3 is TGTGCCAGCAGCGAGGACAGGGGAAACACTGAAGCTTTCTTT.